The 30 T cell receptor beta chains presented below share a single source sample, sequenced in a study of patients and donors after allogeneic stem cell transplantation. TCRdb fed the RT-PCR reads into MiXCR, producing one record per CDR3 protein. The table has fewer than 500,000 distinct CDR3 sequences, 16% seen once. Sequencing input: blood, either unsorted or a sorted T cell fraction (not recorded which). These receptors originate from a human donor who was either an allogeneic HSCT recipient or a stem cell or donor lymphocyte infusion donor (not recorded which). It is not recorded whose cells these are; they may come from a transplant donor.

The chain carries TRBV6-1 and TRBJ2-1, with 9 bases lining up with TRBD2. CDR3 length: 17 amino acids. Germline-derived CDR1 and CDR2 are MNHNS and SASEGT. The J segment lost 4 bases and the V segment lost 1 base, leaving 8 bases of the junction unmatched. The CDR3 region is CASSEGVAGVYYNEQFF. Written as DNA, the CDR3 is TGTGCCAGCAGTGAAGGGGTAGCGGGAGTTTATTACAATGAGCAGTTCTTC.

This clonotype was counted only a few times. This chain uses TRBV6-1 with TRBJ1-5; 9 bases map to TRBD1. The CDR3 sequence is 17 residues long. The germline V gene encodes CDR1 MNHNS and CDR2 SASEGT. The junction had 10 bases not matched to a gene; V was cut back by 6 bases and J by 1 base. As DNA, the CDR3 is TGTGCCAGCAGCAGAAAGGGCGGGACAGGGAGCAATCAGCCCCAGCATTTT. Translation gives CASSRKGGTGSNQPQHF.

As DNA, the CDR3 is TGTGCCAGCAGCTTAAGGTTACTAGCGGGCGTTGATGAGCAGTTCTTC. Its translation is CASSLRLLAGVDEQFF. The gene calls are TRBV13 and TRBJ2-1; 9 nucleotides match TRBD2. Germline lookup yields CDR1 PRHDT and CDR2 FYEKMQ (reference sequence). After removal of 2 bases from V and 8 bases from J, the junction contained 10 bases not matched to a gene. The CDR3 totals 16 residues.

A single count supports this clonotype. CDR3 coding DNA: TGTGCCAGCAGCTTAGGCCGCGGGGGGGCTGGGGATACGCAGTATTTT. Translating it yields CASSLGRGGAGDTQYF. This sequence joins TRBV7-2 and TRBJ2-3, with 9 bases matching TRBD2. The germline CDR1 and CDR2 sequences are SGHTA and FQGNSA. J gave up 6 bases and V 1 base, and 8 bases lay outside the gene matches. This CDR3 comprises 16 residues.

There are many counts of this clonotype. The rearrangement joins TRBV29-1 to TRBJ2-7; tentative D call: TRBD1 (5 bases). Germline CDR1 is SQVTM and CDR2 is ANQGSEA. Deletions cut 0 bases from V and 5 bases from J, with 14 bases between. This CDR3 contains 14 residues. The CDR3 DNA follows: TGCAGCGTTGAAGACCCCATAGGGGTGGACGAGCAGTACTTC. Translation gives CSVEDPIGVDEQYF.

The rearrangement links TRBV7-9 to TRBJ1-5; D is perhaps TRBD1 (6 bases). The CDR3 spans 15 residues. V shed 1 base and J shed 6 bases, with 13 bases lying between them. Germline CDR1 and CDR2: SEHNR and FQNEAQ (reference sequence). This CDR3 reads CASSLGGGNGQPQHF. The DNA of the CDR3 is TGTGCCAGCAGCTTAGGAGGGGGGAACGGTCAGCCCCAGCATTTT.

The table lists this clonotype with a few counts. V usage is TRBV4-2 and J usage is TRBJ2-5; 7 bases line up with TRBD2. CDR1 and CDR2 (germline): LGHNA, YNFKEQ. There are 17 residues in the CDR3. V was pared by 6 bases and J by 4 bases, with 17 bases of the junction left unmatched. CDR3 in amino acids: CASSRWISGGRRETQYF. The CDR3 nucleotides read TGTGCCAGCAGTCGATGGATCTCTGGCGGGAGAAGAGAGACCCAGTACTTC.

This rearrangement joins TRBV3-1 to TRBJ1-5, with D uncertain. The CDR3 has 13 residues. The V and J ends lost 4 bases and 7 bases respectively, with 11 bases between them. Germline V gene data show CDR1 as LGHDT and CDR2 as YNNKEL (reference sequence). CDR3 sequence: CASSPGILQPQHF. Written as DNA, the CDR3 is TGTGCCAGCAGCCCCGGGATTCTACAGCCCCAGCATTTT.

This chain connects TRBV11-2 to TRBJ1-1; D is undetermined. The CDR3 has 14 amino acids. Germline V gives CDR1 SGHAT, CDR2 FQNNGV. Between the trimmed V and J ends, which lost 1 base and 1 base, there was a span of 7 bases. CDR3 loop: CASSLGRKNTEAFF. The DNA of the CDR3 is TGTGCCAGCAGCTTAGGGAGGAAGAACACTGAAGCTTTCTTT.

The rearrangement joins TRBV12-1 to TRBJ2-1; TRBD2 is the table's D call and was not checked against the DNA. TRBV12-1 is designated a pseudogene. The CDR3 is made up of 19 amino acids. The chain's CDR3 is CASSSGLAGEREQYNEQFF. Here the CDR3 DNA reads TGTGCCAGCAGCTCCGGACTAGCGGGAGAGAGAGAGCAATACAATGAGCAGTTCTTC.

This clonotype was seen at least ten times. The rearrangement joins TRBV7-7 to TRBJ2-5, with D perhaps matching TRBD2 (6 bases). The CDR3 length is 15 residues. Germline V gene lookup returns CDR1 SSHAT and CDR2 FNYEAQ (reference sequence). Trimming left V 2 bases short and J 2 bases short, with 12 bases between. This chain's CDR3 is CASSLTGRIQETQYF. In DNA, the CDR3 is TGTGCCAGCAGCTTAACCGGGAGAATTCAAGAGACCCAGTACTTC.

In DNA form, the CDR3 reads TGTGCCAGCAGCCCTACTCTAGCGGGGGCCACAGATACGCAGTATTTT. Translated: CASSPTLAGATDTQYF. The gene calls are TRBV7-2 and TRBJ2-3; 10 bases fit TRBD2. The V gene's germline CDR1 is SGHTA and CDR2 FQGNSA. This CDR3 spans 16 amino acids. Losses at the gene ends were 5 bases for V and 2 bases for J; bases not matched to a gene: 7.

This clonotype was picked up a small number of times. The chain is built from TRBV4-2 and TRBJ1-2; the D is unclear. Trimming removed 2 bases at V and 8 bases at J, with 21 bases between. The CDR3 runs 16 residues. Germline values: CDR1 LGHNA, CDR2 YNFKEQ. DNA for the CDR3: TGTGCCAGCAGCCAAAAAGACGCCAACAAGACATGGGGCTACACCTTC. As protein: CASSQKDANKTWGYTF.

This clonotype has just a few counts. The chain combines TRBV9 with TRBJ1-3; 7 positions agree with TRBD1. V shed 4 bases and J 11 bases; nucleotides not matched to a gene: 6. From germline, CDR1 is SGDLS and CDR2 YYNGEE. This CDR3 spans 12 amino acids. DNA of the CDR3: TGTGCCAGCAGCCCACGACAGGGTGCCATATATTTT. This codes for CASSPRQGAIYF.

J is TRBJ2-5 and V is TRBV14; D not resolved. The germline V gene has CDR1 SGHDN and CDR2 FVKESK. CDR3 length: 16 amino acids. Trimming removed 2 bases from V and 5 bases from J, with 18 bases in between. CDR3 nucleotides: TGTGCCAGCAGCCAACCTCGGACCTGGAAACGGGAGACCCAGTACTTC. Its translation: CASSQPRTWKRETQYF.

As for this clonotype: At one boundary the junction diverges from the germline segment, which might be a read error. This sequence joins TRBV29-1 and TRBJ1-1, with TRBD1 matching over 7 bases. Germline CDR1 SQVTM, CDR2 ANQGSEA. This CDR3 is 13 amino acids long. The CDR3 region has the DNA TGCAGCGTCCAACAGGGGTTGAAGACTGAAGCTTTCTTT. It encodes CSVQQGLKTEAFF.

This sequence joins TRBV6-5 and TRBJ1-1, with D uncertain. Trimming pared 6 bases from V and 3 bases from J, leaving 8 bases between. Germline V gene sequence: CDR1 MNHEY, CDR2 SVGAGI. CDR3 length equals 12 residues. DNA for the CDR3: TGTGCCAGCAGGGGCATGGACACTGAAGCTTTCTTT. Protein: CASRGMDTEAFF.

This chain links TRBV9 with TRBJ2-7; 10 nucleotides agree with TRBD2. The CDR3 has 15 amino acids. Per germline, CDR1 SGDLS and CDR2 YYNGEE. The ends lost 5 bases at V and 5 bases at J; junction bases unmatched: 10. CDR3 bases: TGTGCCAGCAGGGACGTAGTAGCGGGAGGACACGAGCAGTACTTC. It yields the protein CASRDVVAGGHEQYF. The variable domain in full, with the rest retrieved from reference TRBV9 and TRBJ2-7, is DSGVTQTPKHLITATGQRVTLRCSPRSGDLSVYWYQQSLDQGLQFLIQYYNGEERAKGNILERFSAQQFPDLHSELNLSSLELGDSALYFCASRDVVAGGHEQYFGPGTRLTVT.

This clonotype was seen ten or more times. The chain couples TRBV5-1 to TRBJ1-2; D unresolved. CDR1 is SGHRS and CDR2 is YFSETQ in the germline V gene. The CDR3 totals 15 residues. Trimming removed 2 bases at V and 2 bases at J, with 13 bases between. Written as DNA, the CDR3 is TGCGCCAGCAGCTTTTTTCCGGACGTGAACTATGGCTACACCTTC. This sequence encodes CASSFFPDVNYGYTF.

This chain connects TRBV20-1 to TRBJ1-1, with D possibly being TRBD1 (5 bases). The CDR3 is 15 residues long. Germline V gene data show CDR1 as DFQATT and CDR2 as SNEGSKA (reference sequence). V was cut by 1 base and J by 4 bases, with 16 bases left in between. As DNA, the CDR3 is TGCAGTGCTAGAGCCGCTGAACTTGGGGGCACTGAAGCTTTCTTT. Residues: CSARAAELGGTEAFF.

This clonotype was detected only a few times. The chain carries TRBV6-5 and TRBJ1-2; 8 bases match TRBD1. V dropped 2 bases and J dropped 8; count of bases not matched to a gene: 10. The germline V gene has CDR1 MNHEY and CDR2 SVGAGI. This CDR3 has 15 residues. The CDR3 loop reads CASSYPDRVGYGYTF. CDR3 in DNA: TGTGCCAGCAGTTACCCGGACAGGGTTGGGTACGGCTACACCTTC.

This clonotype was observed a handful of times. The V call is TRBV20-1, the J call TRBJ2-1; 14 positions agree with TRBD2. CDR1 DFQATT and CDR2 SNEGSKA come from the germline V gene (reference sequence). The CDR3 sequence is 13 residues long. The DNA of the CDR3 is TGCAGGGCCTCGGGACTAGCGGGAGTTGAGCAGTTCTTC. It is translated as CRASGLAGVEQFF.

This clonotype was seen a handful of times. The J gene is TRBJ1-6, the V gene TRBV27; no firm D call. The CDR3 runs to 12 residues. Trimming removed 6 bases from V and 7 bases from J, with 7 bases in between. Per the germline V gene, CDR1 is MNHEY and CDR2 is SMNVEV (reference sequence). The CDR3: CASSPWNSPLHF. Here the CDR3 DNA reads TGTGCCAGCAGCCCTTGGAATTCACCCCTCCACTTT.

This clonotype was found a few times. J is TRBJ1-6 and V is TRBV12-3 or TRBV12-4; D gene unclear. Trimming stripped 7 bases from V and 2 bases from J, with 6 bases between. The CDR3 has 13 amino acids. CDR3 DNA: TGTGCCAGCAAGACCCCCTATAATTCACCCCTCCACTTT. Its translation: CASKTPYNSPLHF.

There are a few counts of this clonotype. The chain is built from TRBV6-2 or TRBV6-3 and TRBJ2-1; 7 nucleotides agree with TRBD2. Germline values: CDR1 MNHEY, CDR2 SVGEGT. The CDR3 consists of 17 residues. The trim removed 7 bases at V and 7 bases at J, leaving 19 bases unmatched. The DNA for the CDR3 is TGTGCCAGCACCCTCCCCCGACGGGCGGGGACTAAGAATGAGCAGTTCTTC. Its protein is CASTLPRRAGTKNEQFF.

J is TRBJ2-7 and V is TRBV7-2; weak D call: TRBD2 (6 bases). Trimming stripped 1 base from V and 0 bases from J, with 13 bases between. This CDR3 region has 16 residues. CDR1 and CDR2 from the germline V gene are SGHTA and FQGNSA. CDR3 sequence: CASSLETSRSSYEQYF. For the CDR3, the DNA is TGTGCCAGCAGCTTAGAAACTAGCAGGAGCTCCTACGAGCAGTACTTC.

The CDR3 here is CASSLDGGRMNTEAFF. The CDR3, as DNA: TGTGCCAGCAGCTTAGACGGAGGCCGAATGAACACTGAAGCTTTCTTT. J is TRBJ1-1 and V is TRBV11-3; D not certain. The CDR3 length is 16 residues. CDR1 is SGHNT and CDR2 is YENEEA in the germline V gene. Trimming cost V 0 bases and J 0 bases, with 11 bases left between them.

This clonotype was seen more than once but under ten times. V gene TRBV10-3 combines with J gene TRBJ1-1; D is undetermined. Deletions cut 4 bases from V and 2 bases from J, with 11 bases between. Germline assignment: CDR1 ENHRY and CDR2 SYGVKD. This CDR3 is built from 14 residues. The CDR3 DNA is TGTGCCATCAGTGCTTCATGGGGAAACACTGAAGCTTTCTTT. This translates into CAISASWGNTEAFF.

The chain is built from TRBV5-5 and TRBJ2-1; 11 positions match TRBD2. This CDR3 is 18 amino acids long. After removal of 0 bases from V and 6 bases from J, the junction contained 11 bases not matched to a gene. The V gene's germline CDR1 is SGHKS and CDR2 YYEKEE (reference sequence). This chain's CDR3 is CASSLARLVAGGRNEQFF. As DNA, the CDR3 is TGTGCCAGCAGCTTGGCCCGACTTGTAGCGGGGGGGCGCAATGAGCAGTTCTTC.

The V and J genes are TRBV6-4 and TRBJ2-2; 9 nucleotides agree with TRBD1. Germline V gene lookup returns CDR1 MRHNA and CDR2 SNTAGT. The CDR3 is made up of 16 amino acids. J was trimmed by 4 bases and V by 0 bases; bases with no gene match: 3. CDR3 region: CASSDSGQGFTGELFF. For the CDR3, the DNA is TGTGCCAGCAGTGACTCGGGACAGGGATTCACCGGGGAGCTGTTTTTT.